This is a list of T cell receptor beta chains from one sample in a study of cytomegalovirus exposure and HLA in healthy donors. Clones were read by immunoSEQ multiplex PCR, and TCRdb kept only the in-frame ones, dropping some. Found here are about 120,000 clones, roughly 80% of them singletons; the top ten hold under 5%. The specimen was PBMCs. The receptors come from a young man in good health and CMV-seropositive. CDR3s include the opening cysteine and the closing phenylalanine or tryptophan. A D gene is named only where the DNA matches it firmly. Rows may omit the clone size; those that give it use once, few, many or a size class.

V	size	D	J	length	CDR3	DNA
TRBV12-1	NA	NA	TRBJ2-1	15	CAGLLAGISYNEQFF	TGTGCCGGCCTCTTAGCGGGCATTTCCTACAATGAGCAGTTCTTC
TRBV5-1	NA	NA	TRBJ2-7	13	CASSLVPNYEQYF	TGCGCCAGCAGCTTGGTGCCTAACTACGAGCAGTACTTC
TRBV4-3	NA	NA	TRBJ1-2	14	CASSQENRVYGYTF	TGCGCCAGCAGCCAAGAAAACAGGGTCTATGGCTACACCTTC
TRBV10-3	NA	TRBD2	TRBJ2-1	18	CATVGTSGSLSSYNEQFF	TGTGCCACCGTCGGGACTAGCGGGAGTCTATCGTCCTACAATGAGCAGTTCTTC
TRBV7-9	NA	TRBD1	TRBJ2-5	14	CASSLGQGSETQYF	TGTGCCAGCAGCCTCGGACAGGGCTCTGAGACCCAGTACTTC
TRBV30	NA	NA	TRBJ1-1	12	CAWGETHGQAFF	TGTGCCTGGGGTGAGACTCACGGCCAAGCTTTCTTT
TRBV6-1	NA	NA	TRBJ1-5	15	CASSPTTGFDQPQHF	TGTGCCAGCAGTCCAACTACAGGGTTCGACCAGCCCCAGCATTTT
TRBV6-5	NA	NA	TRBJ1-4	12	CASRDNNEKLFF	TGTGCCAGCAGAGACAATAATGAAAAACTGTTTTTT
TRBV4-2	NA	TRBD2	TRBJ2-1	16	CASSQGGSGGHNEQFF	TGTGCCAGCAGCCAAGGGGGGAGCGGGGGGCACAATGAGCAGTTCTTC
TRBV7-9	once	NA	TRBJ2-2	14	CASSPGMTTGELFF	TGTGCCAGCAGCCCCGGGATGACTACCGGGGAGCTGTTTTTT
TRBV2	NA	NA	TRBJ1-1	14	CATERVEGNTEAFF	TGTGCCACCGAAAGGGTGGAGGGTAACACTGAAGCTTTCTTT
TRBV30	NA	TRBD2	TRBJ2-1	18	CAWSGVAGLGSSYNEQFF	TGTGCCTGGAGTGGAGTAGCGGGTCTCGGTAGCTCCTACAATGAGCAGTTCTTC
TRBV4-3	NA	TRBD2	TRBJ2-1	18	CASGPQPPASGIYNEQFF	TGCGCCAGCGGTCCCCAGCCCCCAGCTAGCGGAATATACAATGAGCAGTTCTTC
TRBV19	few	TRBD1	TRBJ1-1	15	CASSMGTDPGTEAFF	TGTGCCAGTAGTATGGGGACAGATCCTGGGACTGAAGCTTTCTTT
TRBV2	NA	TRBD1	TRBJ2-1	16	CASSPTGGHSYNEQFF	TGTGCCAGCAGTCCGACAGGGGGCCACTCCTACAATGAGCAGTTCTTC